The 13 T cell receptor beta chains below come from one sample, sequenced in a study of blood T cell repertoires in COVID-19. Only in-frame clones appear in the TCRdb table, and some are missing; sequencing was by immunoSEQ multiplex PCR. The sample has around 100,000 clones, roughly 87% seen once. Sequencing was carried out using peripheral blood. These TCRs come from a man aged 30 to 45 in a cohort sampled during active COVID-19.

The chain couples TRBV9 to TRBJ2-5; 8 bases line up with TRBD2. Germline V gene lookup returns CDR1 SGDLS and CDR2 YYNGEE. This CDR3 comprises 17 residues. V trimming: 0 bases; J trimming: 4 bases; junction bases outside the gene matches: 11. For the CDR3, the DNA is TGTGCCAGCAGCGTAGATGCGCGGGGGGCCCGGGGAGAGACCCAGTACTTC. Translating it yields CASSVDARGARGETQYF.

This chain joins TRBV10-3 and TRBJ1-6, with D possibly being TRBD1 (5 bases). Trimming stripped 4 bases from V and 2 bases from J, with 15 bases between. CDR1 is ENHRY, CDR2 SYGVKD, per germline. The CDR3 covers 17 residues. The CDR3 protein is CAISGGPGGTYNSPLHF. CDR3 nucleotides: TGTGCCATCAGTGGGGGACCGGGAGGGACCTATAATTCACCCCTCCACTTT.

Regarding this clone: One junction end does not reproduce the germline sequence, and a read error may be involved. The chain employs TRBV19 and TRBJ2-5, with TRBD1 identical over 9 bases. From germline, CDR1 is LNHDA and CDR2 SQIVND (reference sequence). The CDR3 spans 14 residues. The CDR3 sequence: CAGSITGGGETQYF. Written as DNA, the CDR3 is TGTGCCGGTAGTATAACAGGGGGCGGGGAGACCCAGTACTTC.

This clone showed up just a few times. The chain combines TRBV30 with TRBJ1-2; D is unresolved. This CDR3 comprises 12 residues. The V gene lost 0 bases and the J gene lost 8 bases, with 10 bases spanning the gap. Germline V gene lookup returns CDR1 GTSNPN and CDR2 SVGIG (reference sequence). DNA of the CDR3: TGTGCCTGGAGTGTTAATTTGGGCGGCTACACCTTC. As protein: CAWSVNLGGYTF.

V is TRBV7-6 and J is TRBJ1-6, with D possibly being TRBD1 (5 bases). CDR1 and CDR2 from the germline V gene are SGHVS and FNYEAQ. Trimming removed 1 base at V and 9 bases at J, with 13 bases between. The length of the CDR3 is 15 residues. The CDR3 bases are TGTGCCAGCAGCTTAGTGGAGGGGTCGGTTTCACCCCTCCACTTT. Translated: CASSLVEGSVSPLHF.

The chain has TRBV5-1 and TRBJ1-5, with 8 bases aligning to TRBD1. V lost 1 base and J lost 1; bases outside the gene matches: 1. Looked up from germline, CDR1 is SGHRS and CDR2 is YFSETQ. The CDR3 runs to 15 residues. This CDR3 reads CASSLQGASNQPQHF. The CDR3 nucleotides read TGCGCCAGCAGCTTGCAGGGGGCGAGCAATCAGCCCCAGCATTTT.

This rearrangement joins TRBV4-3 to TRBJ2-7, with 13 bases identical to TRBD2. V lost 0 bases and J lost 3; bases outside the gene matches: 5. In germline, CDR1 is LGHNA, CDR2 YSLEER. The CDR3 spans 17 residues. The CDR3 coding sequence is TGCGCCAGCAGCCAAGAGTCGGGGACTAGCGGGGTCTACGAGCAGTACTTC. Translated, it gives CASSQESGTSGVYEQYF.

The genes are TRBV19 and TRBJ2-1, with D perhaps matching TRBD1 (5 bases). The V gene lost 3 bases and the J gene lost 6 bases, with 12 bases spanning the gap. Germline assignment: CDR1 LNHDA and CDR2 SQIVND (reference sequence). The CDR3 totals 14 residues. The CDR3 DNA sequence: TGTGCCAGTAGTATGGTAGGGGCCGGCAATGAGCAGTTCTTC. It encodes CASSMVGAGNEQFF.

This sequence joins TRBV5-1 and TRBJ1-1; D is uncertain. Germline lookup yields CDR1 SGHRS and CDR2 YFSETQ. The CDR3 extends over 14 amino acids. V lost 1 base to trimming and J lost 3 bases, with 10 bases between them. In DNA, the CDR3 is TGCGCCAGCAGCTTGCGTTACGGTTACACTGAAGCTTTCTTT. It is translated as CASSLRYGYTEAFF.

The chain combines TRBV19 with TRBJ1-5; 8 nucleotides line up with TRBD1. The CDR3 has 14 amino acids. Trimming took 8 bases from V and 6 from J; bases not matched to a gene: 9. CDR1 and CDR2 from the germline V gene are LNHDA and SQIVND (reference sequence). The CDR3 reads CASGGDRGTQPQHF. CDR3 nucleotide sequence: TGTGCCAGTGGGGGAGACAGGGGAACTCAGCCCCAGCATTTT.

The CDR3 sequence is CASGLVSTGITEKLFF. The CDR3 DNA sequence: TGTGCTAGTGGTTTGGTCTCGACAGGGATCACAGAAAAACTGTTTTTT. The gene calls are TRBV12-5 and TRBJ1-4; TRBD1 aligns across 7 bases. V lost 0 bases, J lost 8 bases, and 9 bases stayed unmatched. CDR1 LGHNT and CDR2 FRNRAP come from the germline V gene. CDR3 length: 16 amino acids.

The CDR3 coding sequence is TGTGCCAGCAGTCCGTCGGACAGGGTGGTGTTTTTT. The encoded protein is CASSPSDRVVFF. V and J are TRBV12-3 or TRBV12-4 and TRBJ1-4, with 8 bases aligning to TRBD1. There are 12 residues in the CDR3. After removal of 5 bases from V and 15 bases from J, the junction contained 8 bases not matched to a gene.

This chain joins TRBV6-5 and TRBJ1-2; 8 nucleotides match TRBD1. Germline loops: CDR1 MNHEY, CDR2 SVGAGI. The CDR3 has 12 amino acids. The V and J ends lost 6 bases and 6 bases, in that order; junction bases with no gene match: 3. Here the CDR3 reads CASRGQGDGYTF. DNA for the CDR3: TGTGCCAGCAGAGGACAGGGAGATGGCTACACCTTC.